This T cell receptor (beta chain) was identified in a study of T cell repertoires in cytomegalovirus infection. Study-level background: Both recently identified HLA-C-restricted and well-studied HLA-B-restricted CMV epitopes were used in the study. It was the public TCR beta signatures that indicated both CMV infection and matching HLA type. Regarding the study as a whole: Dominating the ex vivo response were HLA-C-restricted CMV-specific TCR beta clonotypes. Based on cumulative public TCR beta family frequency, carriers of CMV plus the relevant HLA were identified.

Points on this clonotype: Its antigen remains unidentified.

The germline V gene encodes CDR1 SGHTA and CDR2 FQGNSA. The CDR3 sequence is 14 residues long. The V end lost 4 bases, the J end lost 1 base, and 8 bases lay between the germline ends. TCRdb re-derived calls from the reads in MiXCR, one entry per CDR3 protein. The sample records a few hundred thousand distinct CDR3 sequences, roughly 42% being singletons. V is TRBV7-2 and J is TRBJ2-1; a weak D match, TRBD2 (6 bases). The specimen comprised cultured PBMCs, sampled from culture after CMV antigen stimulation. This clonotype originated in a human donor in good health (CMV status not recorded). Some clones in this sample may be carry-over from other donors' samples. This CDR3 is CASSSEGSYNEQFF. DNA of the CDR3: TGTGCCAGCAGCTCGGAGGGATCCTACAATGAGCAGTTCTTC.